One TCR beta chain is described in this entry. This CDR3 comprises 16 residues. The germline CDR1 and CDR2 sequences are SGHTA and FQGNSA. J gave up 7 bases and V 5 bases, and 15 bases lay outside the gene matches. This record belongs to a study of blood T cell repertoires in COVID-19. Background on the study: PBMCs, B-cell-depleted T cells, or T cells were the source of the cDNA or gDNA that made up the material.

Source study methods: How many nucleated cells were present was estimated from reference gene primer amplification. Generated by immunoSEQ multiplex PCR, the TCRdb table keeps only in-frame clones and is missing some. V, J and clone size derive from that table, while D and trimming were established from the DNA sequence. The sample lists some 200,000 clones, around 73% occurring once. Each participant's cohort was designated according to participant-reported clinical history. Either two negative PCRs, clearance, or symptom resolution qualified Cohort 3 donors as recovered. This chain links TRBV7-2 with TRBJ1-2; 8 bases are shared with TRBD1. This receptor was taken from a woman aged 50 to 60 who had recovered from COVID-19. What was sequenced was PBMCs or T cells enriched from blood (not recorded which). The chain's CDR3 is CASSTQPTGTGGGYTF. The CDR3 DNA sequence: TGTGCCAGCAGCACTCAACCGACCGGGACAGGAGGTGGCTACACCTTC. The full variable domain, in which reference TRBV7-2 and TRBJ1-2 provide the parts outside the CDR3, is GAGVSQSPSNKVTEKGKDVELRCDPISGHTALYWYRQSLGQGLEFLIYFQGNSAPDKSGLPSDRFSAERTGGSVSTLTIQRTQQEDSAVYLCASSTQPTGTGGGYTFGSGTRLTVV.